Shown below are 22 T cell receptor beta chains from a single sample sequenced in a study of OX40 agonist ivuxolimab in advanced cancers. The data were produced by immunoSEQ multiplex PCR, yet TCRdb's version contains in-frame clones alone and is incomplete. The data show 52,000 or so clones, approximately 82% seen once. The sequencing used CD4+ or CD8+ T cells sorted from blood, collected in a trial of the OX40 agonist ivuxolimab. These receptors came from an adult with an advanced solid tumor such as melanoma, head and neck, liver or kidney cancer.

This sequence joins TRBV5-4 and TRBJ2-7, with D perhaps matching TRBD2 (5 bases). Germline lookup yields CDR1 SGHNT and CDR2 YYREEE (reference sequence). The V gene lost 0 bases and the J gene lost 6 bases, with 16 bases spanning the gap. This CDR3 region has 15 residues. CDR3 loop: CASSLASGPSGEQYF. The DNA for the CDR3 is TGTGCCAGCAGCTTGGCATCCGGACCAAGCGGCGAGCAGTACTTC.

This chain joins TRBV7-9 and TRBJ1-2; maybe TRBD1 (5 bases). V lost 4 bases and J lost 4, with 10 bases in between. This CDR3 has 13 amino acids. Germline CDR1 is SEHNR and CDR2 is FQNEAQ (reference sequence). The DNA of the CDR3 is TGTGCCAGCAGCTCCCGGGACGGCTATGGCTACACCTTC. It translates to CASSSRDGYGYTF.

This clone showed up just once. The V gene is TRBV5-1, the J gene TRBJ2-7; 9 nucleotides agree with TRBD1. V trimming: 3 bases; J trimming: 2 bases; junction bases outside the gene matches: 6. The CDR3 totals 15 residues. Germline CDR1 SGHRS, CDR2 YFSETQ. CDR3 loop: CASSSRGQGPYEQYF. For the CDR3, the DNA is TGCGCCAGCAGCTCGAGGGGACAGGGCCCCTACGAGCAGTACTTC.

This rearrangement joins TRBV5-8 to TRBJ2-5; 8 bases fit TRBD1. V was clipped by 2 bases and J by 1 base; unmatched bases: 4. This CDR3 contains 15 residues. Germline assignment: CDR1 SGHTS and CDR2 YDEGEE. The CDR3: CASSFDRGGQETQYF. DNA for the CDR3: TGTGCCAGCAGCTTCGACAGGGGAGGCCAAGAGACCCAGTACTTC.

J is TRBJ1-1 and V is TRBV28; D uncertain. The CDR3 spans 13 residues. Germline lookup yields CDR1 MDHEN and CDR2 SYDVKM. Trimming removed 5 bases from V and 10 bases from J, with 17 bases in between. CDR3 amino acids: CASSPQSTVGAFF. The CDR3 nucleotides read TGTGCCAGCAGTCCGCAGAGTACCGTGGGAGCTTTCTTT. Variable domain in full (rest from reference TRBV28 and TRBJ1-1): DVKVTQSSRYLVKRTGEKVFLECVQDMDHENMFWYRQDPGLGLRLIYFSYDVKMKEKGDIPEGYSVSREKKERFSLILESASTNQTSMYLCASSPQSTVGAFFGQGTRLTVV.

The chain recombines TRBV19 with TRBJ2-7, with 7 bases lining up with TRBD1. The germline V gene has CDR1 LNHDA and CDR2 SQIVND (reference sequence). Losses at the gene ends were 6 bases for V and 1 base for J; bases not matched to a gene: 12. The length of the CDR3 is 16 residues. CDR3 sequence (DNA): TGTGCCAGTAGCCCTAGGGCAGGGGGTGATTCCTACGAGCAGTACTTC. Amino acid sequence: CASSPRAGGDSYEQYF. The full variable domain, in which reference TRBV19 and TRBJ2-7 provide the parts outside the CDR3, is DGGITQSPKYLFRKEGQNVTLSCEQNLNHDAMYWYRQDPGQGLRLIYYSQIVNDFQKGDIAEGYSVSREKKESFPLTVTSAQKNPTAFYLCASSPRAGGDSYEQYFGPGTRLTVT.

The chain is built from TRBV5-4 and TRBJ2-2; 8 nucleotides agree with TRBD1. The V segment lost 3 bases and the J segment 3 bases; nucleotides outside the gene matches: 7. The germline CDR1 and CDR2 sequences are SGHNT and YYREEE (reference sequence). This CDR3 is built from 16 residues. The CDR3 sequence is CASSSRQGRDTGELFF. The CDR3 DNA reads TGTGCCAGCAGCTCACGACAGGGGCGAGACACCGGGGAGCTGTTTTTT. Variable domain in full (rest from reference TRBV5-4 and TRBJ2-2): ETGVTQSPTHLIKTRGQQVTLRCSSQSGHNTVSWYQQALGQGPQFIFQYYREEENGRGNFPPRFSGLQFPNYSSELNVNALELDDSALYLCASSSRQGRDTGELFFGEGSRLTVL.

This sequence joins TRBV9 and TRBJ2-7, with D unclear. The V and J ends lost 4 bases and 2 bases respectively, with 16 bases between them. CDR1 SGDLS and CDR2 YYNGEE come from the germline V gene. The CDR3 loop spans 15 amino acids. The CDR3 is CASSPARAPPYEQYF. In nucleotides, the CDR3 is TGTGCCAGCAGCCCCGCCCGGGCCCCCCCCTACGAGCAGTACTTC.

The chain carries TRBV2 and TRBJ2-3; 7 nucleotides agree with TRBD2. Germline V CDR1 and CDR2: SNHLY, FYNNEI. The V gene end was trimmed by 8 bases and the J gene end by 4 bases; junction bases not matched to a gene: 3. CDR3 length: 12 amino acids. CDR3 coding DNA: TGTGCCAGCGGGGGGGTTGCAGATACGCAGTATTTT. Translated, it gives CASGGVADTQYF.

CDR3 sequence (DNA): TGTGCCAGCTCACCCCCGACAGGGACCGGGGCACTGGCTGAAGCTTTCTTT. The encoded protein is CASSPPTGTGALAEAFF. V usage is TRBV18 and J usage is TRBJ1-1; 7 bases line up with TRBD1. V was pared by 3 bases and J by 6 bases, with 16 bases of the junction left unmatched. This CDR3 is 17 amino acids long. Germline V gene sequence: CDR1 KGHSH, CDR2 LQKENI.

This clone was detected only a few times. The genes are TRBV7-9 and TRBJ1-6, with D perhaps matching TRBD1 (5 bases). The CDR3 covers 15 residues. The germline V gene encodes CDR1 SEHNR and CDR2 FQNEAQ (reference sequence). Trimming took 5 bases from V and 7 from J, leaving 15 bases between them. The CDR3 loop reads CASSPPGQGNSPLHF. CDR3 sequence (DNA): TGTGCCAGCAGCCCCCCCGGACAAGGGAATTCACCCCTCCACTTT.

J is TRBJ2-3 and V is TRBV18; 8 nucleotides agree with TRBD2. Unmatched junction bases numbered 1, after V lost 0 bases and J lost 5 bases. Germline CDR1 reads KGHSH; CDR2 reads LQKENI. The CDR3 extends over 14 amino acids. The DNA of the CDR3 is TGTGCCAGCTCACCACCGGCGGGGGGAGATACGCAGTATTTT. It codes for CASSPPAGGDTQYF.

V and J are TRBV6-5 and TRBJ2-7, with 10 bases aligning to TRBD1. V shed 2 bases, J shed 3 bases, and the junction held 7 bases outside the gene matches. This CDR3 spans 16 amino acids. CDR1 and CDR2 from the germline V gene are MNHEY and SVGAGI. CDR3 bases: TGTGCCAGCAGTTACGGATCCGGGACAGGGGACTACGAGCAGTACTTC. Protein: CASSYGSGTGDYEQYF.

The chain is built from TRBV19 and TRBJ1-1; 7 nucleotides agree with TRBD1. Trimming took 2 bases from V and 5 from J; bases not matched to a gene: 11. The V gene's germline CDR1 is LNHDA and CDR2 SQIVND (reference sequence). The CDR3 is 16 amino acids. CDR3 loop: CASSIISEGAVTEAFF. In nucleotides, the CDR3 is TGTGCCAGTAGTATAATCAGCGAGGGGGCAGTAACTGAAGCTTTCTTT.

The chain carries TRBV5-6 and TRBJ2-1; tentatively, D is TRBD1 (6 bases). Germline V CDR1 and CDR2: SGHDT, YYEEEE. The CDR3 consists of 15 residues. The V and J ends lost 3 bases and 1 base respectively, with 11 bases between them. CDR3 nucleotide sequence: TGTGCCAGCAGCTCCAACAGGGCTTCCTACAATGAGCAGTTCTTC. This translates into CASSSNRASYNEQFF.

This clone occurred a few times. The chain employs TRBV9 and TRBJ2-2; no definite D call. V lost 4 bases and J 7 bases, leaving 11 bases between the germline ends. CDR1 and CDR2 from the germline V gene are SGDLS and YYNGEE. This CDR3 has 13 residues. CDR3 region: CASSIGSRGELFF. CDR3 coding DNA: TGTGCCAGCAGCATCGGATCCCGCGGGGAGCTGTTTTTT.

This clone showed up just a few times. This sequence joins TRBV23-1 and TRBJ1-1; TRBD1 is a possible D gene (5 bases). TRBV23-1 is classed as an ORF, of uncertain function. This CDR3 comprises 13 residues. Trimming shortened V by 8 bases and J by 5 bases, and 15 bases separated the two germline ends. CDR3 amino acids: CASGGEGKTEAFF. For the CDR3, the DNA is TGCGCCAGCGGGGGGGAAGGGAAGACTGAAGCTTTCTTT.

The count of this clone is one. V gene TRBV5-5 combines with J gene TRBJ2-1; D gene uncertain. There are 15 residues in the CDR3. CDR1 and CDR2 from the germline V gene are SGHKS and YYEKEE (reference sequence). The V and J ends lost 4 bases and 5 bases respectively, with 16 bases between them. CDR3 bases: TGTGCCAGCAGCCTCCGGGCCCCACTTAACAATGAGCAGTTCTTC. Residues: CASSLRAPLNNEQFF.

The chain combines TRBV5-1 with TRBJ2-7; no firm D call. CDR3 size: 11 residues. The V gene lost 2 bases and the J gene lost 0 bases, with 0 bases spanning the gap. The germline CDR1 and CDR2 sequences are SGHRS and YFSETQ. The CDR3 DNA is TGCGCCAGCAGCTTCTCCTACGAGCAGTACTTC. It yields the protein CASSFSYEQYF.

This chain links TRBV19 with TRBJ2-2, with a tentative D call TRBD2 (6 bases). CDR1 and CDR2 (germline): LNHDA, SQIVND (reference sequence). The CDR3 runs to 14 residues. V lost 9 bases and J 5 bases, leaving 16 bases between the germline ends. The DNA of the CDR3 is TGTGCCAGCCGCGCGGGGCAGAGGACCGGGGAGCTGTTTTTT. It codes for CASRAGQRTGELFF.

The J gene is TRBJ2-3, the V gene TRBV6-5, with D perhaps TRBD1 or TRBD2 (5 bases each). Germline CDR1 MNHEY, CDR2 SVGAGI. The CDR3 has 13 amino acids. V was pared by 8 bases and J by 1 base, with 10 bases between. The CDR3 spells CASGRDRTDTQYF. DNA of the CDR3: TGTGCCAGCGGAAGGGACCGCACAGATACGCAGTATTTT.

The chain combines TRBV29-1 with TRBJ2-5; D may correspond to TRBD1 or TRBD2 (5 bases each). Trimming pared 4 bases from V and 5 bases from J, leaving 11 bases between. This CDR3 is built from 12 residues. Germline V gene sequence: CDR1 SQVTM, CDR2 ANQGSEA. Written as DNA, the CDR3 is TGCAGCGTTGGGGGACCCCGGGAGACCCAGTACTTC. Amino acids: CSVGGPRETQYF.